This TCR beta chain stems from a study of regulatory T cells in long-lasting Graves disease. Findings and caveats of the study: Accuracy was perhaps lowered by the small sample size.

V was shortened by 0 bases and J by 4 bases, with 7 bases between the two germline ends. The CDR3 runs to 14 residues. Germline CDR1 reads MGHRA; CDR2 reads YSYEKL. Time point denoted: newly diagnosed GD, antithyroid drugs for less than 3 months. The authors made the TCR library using RNA they extracted from PBMCs. A note on this clonotype: Its specificity is not known.

With iRepertoire HTBI primers and Arm-PCR of CDR3 regions, TCR beta libraries were built. Authors' processing steps: Identification yielded around 58 TRBV and some 15 TRBJ segments across samples. Each CDR3 protein gets one entry after TCRdb re-called the multiplex PCR reads with MiXCR. V and J calls and clone size were set by TCRdb, not the authors. The table lists fewer than 450,000 distinct CDR3 sequences, about 15% of them singletons. The data also belong to a second study, concerning T cells in Graves' hyperthyroidism and ophthalmopathy.

The V call is TRBV4-1, the J call TRBJ1-3; no clear D. The TCR originated in a woman between 40 and 55 years old with Graves disease. The specimen comprised peripheral blood mononuclear cells (PBMCs), sampled at new diagnosis, from a patient treated with antithyroid drugs. CDR3 protein: CASSQEAAGNTIYF. The CDR3 nucleotides are TGCGCCAGCAGCCAAGAGGCAGCCGGAAACACCATATATTTT.